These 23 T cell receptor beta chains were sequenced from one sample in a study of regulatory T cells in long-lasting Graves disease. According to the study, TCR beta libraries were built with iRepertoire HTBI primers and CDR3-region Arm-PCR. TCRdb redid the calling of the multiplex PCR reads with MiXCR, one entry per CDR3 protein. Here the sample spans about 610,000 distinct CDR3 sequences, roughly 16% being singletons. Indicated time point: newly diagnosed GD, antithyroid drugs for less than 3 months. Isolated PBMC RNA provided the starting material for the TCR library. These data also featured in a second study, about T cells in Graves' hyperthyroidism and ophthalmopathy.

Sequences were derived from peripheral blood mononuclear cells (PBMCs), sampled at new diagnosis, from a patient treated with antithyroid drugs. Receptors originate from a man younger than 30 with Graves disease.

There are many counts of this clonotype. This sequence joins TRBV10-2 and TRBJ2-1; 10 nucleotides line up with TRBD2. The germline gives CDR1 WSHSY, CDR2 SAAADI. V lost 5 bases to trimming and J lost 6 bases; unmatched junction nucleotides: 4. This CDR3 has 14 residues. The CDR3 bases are TGCGCCAGCAGTCTAAGACTAGCGGGCAATGAGCAGTTCTTC. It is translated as CASSLRLAGNEQFF.

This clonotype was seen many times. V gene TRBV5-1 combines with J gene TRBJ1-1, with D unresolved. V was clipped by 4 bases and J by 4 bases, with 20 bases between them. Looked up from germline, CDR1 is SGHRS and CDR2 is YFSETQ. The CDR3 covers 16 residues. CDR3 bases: TGCGCCAGCAGCAGCCCTAGTTCGTTGGACGGCACTGAAGCTTTCTTT. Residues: CASSSPSSLDGTEAFF.

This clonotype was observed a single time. This CDR3 is CASSQEMEGGWTQYF. In DNA, the CDR3 is TGCGCCAGCAGCCAAGAAATGGAGGGGGGCTGGACCCAGTACTTC. This chain uses TRBV4-1 with TRBJ2-5; perhaps D is TRBD1 or TRBD2 (6 bases each). CDR1 and CDR2 from the germline V gene are MGHRA and YSYEKL. The CDR3 is 15 amino acids. V was cut by 0 bases and J by 7 bases, with 15 bases left in between.

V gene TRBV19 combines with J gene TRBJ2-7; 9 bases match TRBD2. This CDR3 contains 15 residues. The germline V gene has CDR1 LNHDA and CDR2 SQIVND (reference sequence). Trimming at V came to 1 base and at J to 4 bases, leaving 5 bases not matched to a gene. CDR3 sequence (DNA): TGTGCCAGTAGTATAGTGGCTAGCGGGGAATACGAGCAGTACTTC. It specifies CASSIVASGEYEQYF.

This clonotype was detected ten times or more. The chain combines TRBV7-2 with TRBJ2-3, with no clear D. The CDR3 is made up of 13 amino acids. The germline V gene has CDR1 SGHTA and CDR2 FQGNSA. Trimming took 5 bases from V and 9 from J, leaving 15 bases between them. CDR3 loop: CASSQNERTTQYF. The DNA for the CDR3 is TGTGCCAGCAGCCAGAACGAAAGGACCACGCAGTATTTT.

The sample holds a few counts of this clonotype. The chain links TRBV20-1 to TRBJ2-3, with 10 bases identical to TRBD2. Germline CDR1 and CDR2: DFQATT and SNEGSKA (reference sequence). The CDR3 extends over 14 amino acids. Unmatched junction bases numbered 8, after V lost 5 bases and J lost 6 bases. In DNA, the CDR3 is TGCAGTGCTGACAGCGGGAGGGCCCAGGATACGCAGTATTTT. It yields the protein CSADSGRAQDTQYF.

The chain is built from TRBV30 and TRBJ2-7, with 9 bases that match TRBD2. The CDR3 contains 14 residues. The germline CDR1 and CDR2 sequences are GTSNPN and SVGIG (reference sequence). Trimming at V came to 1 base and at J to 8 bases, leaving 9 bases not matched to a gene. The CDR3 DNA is TGTGCCTGGAGTGCTCCGCCGGGACTAGCAAAGCAGTACTTC. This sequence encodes CAWSAPPGLAKQYF.

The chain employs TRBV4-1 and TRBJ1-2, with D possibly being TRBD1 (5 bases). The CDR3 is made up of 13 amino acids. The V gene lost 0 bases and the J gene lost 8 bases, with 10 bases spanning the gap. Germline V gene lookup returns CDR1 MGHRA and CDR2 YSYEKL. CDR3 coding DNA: TGCGCCAGCAGCCAAGATAGGGACTTCGGCTACACCTTC. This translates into CASSQDRDFGYTF.

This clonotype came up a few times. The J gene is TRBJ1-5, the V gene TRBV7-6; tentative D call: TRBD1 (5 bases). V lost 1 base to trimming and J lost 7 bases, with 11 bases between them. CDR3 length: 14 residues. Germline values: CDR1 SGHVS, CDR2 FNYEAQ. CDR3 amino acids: CASSLVSGRQPQHF. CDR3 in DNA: TGTGCCAGCAGCTTAGTATCGGGGCGGCAGCCCCAGCATTTT.

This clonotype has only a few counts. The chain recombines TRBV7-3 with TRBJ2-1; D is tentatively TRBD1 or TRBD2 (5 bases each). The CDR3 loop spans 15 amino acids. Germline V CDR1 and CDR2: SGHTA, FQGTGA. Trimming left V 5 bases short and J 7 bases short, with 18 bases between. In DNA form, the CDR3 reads TGTGCCAGCAGCCCCGGTTGGGGGATTGGTAATGAGCAGTTCTTC. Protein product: CASSPGWGIGNEQFF.

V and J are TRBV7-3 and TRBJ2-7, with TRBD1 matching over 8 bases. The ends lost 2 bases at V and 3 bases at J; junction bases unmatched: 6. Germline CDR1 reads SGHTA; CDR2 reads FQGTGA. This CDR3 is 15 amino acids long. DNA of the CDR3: TGTGCCAGCAGCTTAGACAACAGGGGGTACTACGAGCAGTACTTC. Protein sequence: CASSLDNRGYYEQYF.

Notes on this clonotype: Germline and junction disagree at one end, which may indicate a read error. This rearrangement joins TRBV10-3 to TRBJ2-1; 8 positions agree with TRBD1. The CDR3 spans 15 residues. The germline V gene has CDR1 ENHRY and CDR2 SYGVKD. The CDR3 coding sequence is TGTGTCATCAGTGACGGGGACAGGCCCTACAATGAGCAGTTCTTC. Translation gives CVISDGDRPYNEQFF.

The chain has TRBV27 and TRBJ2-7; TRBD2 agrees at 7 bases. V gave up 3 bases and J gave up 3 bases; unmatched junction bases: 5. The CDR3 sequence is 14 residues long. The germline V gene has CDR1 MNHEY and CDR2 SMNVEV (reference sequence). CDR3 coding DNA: TGTGCCAGCAGTTTGAGCCTAGCGGTCTACGAGCAGTACTTC. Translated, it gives CASSLSLAVYEQYF.

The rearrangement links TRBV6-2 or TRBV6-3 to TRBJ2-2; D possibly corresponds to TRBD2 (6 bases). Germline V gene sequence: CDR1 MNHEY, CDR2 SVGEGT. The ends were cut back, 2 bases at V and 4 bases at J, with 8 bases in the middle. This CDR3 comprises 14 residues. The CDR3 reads CASSYRGFTGELFF. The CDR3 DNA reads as TGTGCCAGCAGTTACCGGGGGTTCACCGGGGAGCTGTTTTTT.

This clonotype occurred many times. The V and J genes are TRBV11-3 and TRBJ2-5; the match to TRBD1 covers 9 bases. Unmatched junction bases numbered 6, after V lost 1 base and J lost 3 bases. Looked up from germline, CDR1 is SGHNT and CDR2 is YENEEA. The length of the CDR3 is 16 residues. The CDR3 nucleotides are TGTGCCAGCAGCTTAGGGGGGGGACAGGGCGAAGAGACCCAGTACTTC. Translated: CASSLGGGQGEETQYF. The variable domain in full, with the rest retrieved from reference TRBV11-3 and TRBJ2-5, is EAGVVQSPRYKIIEKKQPVAFWCNPISGHNTLYWYLQNLGQGPELLIRYENEEAVDDSQLPKDRFSAERLKGVDSTLKIQPAELGDSAVYLCASSLGGGQGEETQYFGPGTRLLVL.

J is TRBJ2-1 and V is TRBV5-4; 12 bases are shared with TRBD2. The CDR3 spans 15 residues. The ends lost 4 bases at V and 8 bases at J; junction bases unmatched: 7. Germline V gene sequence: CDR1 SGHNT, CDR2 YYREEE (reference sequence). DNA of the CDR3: TGTGCCAGCAGCCATAGGACTAGCGGGACGCATGAGCAGTTCTTC. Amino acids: CASSHRTSGTHEQFF.

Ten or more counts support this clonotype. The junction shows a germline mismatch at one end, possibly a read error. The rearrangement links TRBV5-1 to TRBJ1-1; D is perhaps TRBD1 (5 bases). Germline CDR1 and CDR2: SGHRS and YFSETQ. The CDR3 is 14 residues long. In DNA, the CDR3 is TGTGCCAGCAGTTTAGCGCAGGGGAACACTGAAGCTTTCTTT. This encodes CASSLAQGNTEAFF. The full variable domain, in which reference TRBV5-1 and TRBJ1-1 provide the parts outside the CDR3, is KAGVTQTPRYLIKTRGQQVTLSCSPISGHRSVSWYQQTPGQGLQFLFEYFSETQRNKGNFPGRFSGRQFSNSRSEMNVSTLELGDSALYLCASSLAQGNTEAFFGQGTRLTVV.

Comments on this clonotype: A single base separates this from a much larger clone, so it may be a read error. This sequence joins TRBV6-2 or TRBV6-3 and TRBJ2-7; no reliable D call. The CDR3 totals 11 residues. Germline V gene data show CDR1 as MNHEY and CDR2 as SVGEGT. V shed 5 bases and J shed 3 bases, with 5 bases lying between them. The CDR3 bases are TGTGCCAGCAGTGAAATCTACGAGCAGTACTTC. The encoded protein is CASSEIYEQYF.

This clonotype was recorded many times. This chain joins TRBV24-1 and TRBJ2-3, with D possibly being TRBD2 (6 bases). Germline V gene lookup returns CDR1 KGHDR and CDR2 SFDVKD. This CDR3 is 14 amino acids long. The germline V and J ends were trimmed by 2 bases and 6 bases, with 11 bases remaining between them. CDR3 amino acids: CATSDYKGLDTQYF. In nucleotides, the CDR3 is TGTGCCACCAGTGATTACAAGGGACTCGATACGCAGTATTTT.

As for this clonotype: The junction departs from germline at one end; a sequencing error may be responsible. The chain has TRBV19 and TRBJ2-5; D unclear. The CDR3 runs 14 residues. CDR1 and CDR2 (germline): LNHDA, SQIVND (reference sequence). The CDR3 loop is CTSSIGRNQETQYF. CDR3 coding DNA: TGTACCAGTAGTATTGGCAGGAACCAAGAGACCCAGTACTTC.

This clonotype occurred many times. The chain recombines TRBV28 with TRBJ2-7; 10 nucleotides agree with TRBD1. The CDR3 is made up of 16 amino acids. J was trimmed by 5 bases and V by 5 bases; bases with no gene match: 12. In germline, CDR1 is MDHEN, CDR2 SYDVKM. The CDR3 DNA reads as TGTGCCAGCAGTCAACCCCCGGGGACAGGGGTCGACGAGCAGTACTTC. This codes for CASSQPPGTGVDEQYF.

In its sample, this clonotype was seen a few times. This CDR3 is CASSYSGLKNIQYF. In DNA form, the CDR3 reads TGTGCCAGCAGTTACAGCGGGTTGAAGAACATTCAGTACTTC. The gene calls are TRBV6-5 and TRBJ2-4; TRBD2 is a possible D gene (6 bases). This CDR3 has 14 amino acids. Trimming left V 2 bases short and J 7 bases short, with 12 bases between. Germline CDR1 and CDR2: MNHEY and SVGAGI.

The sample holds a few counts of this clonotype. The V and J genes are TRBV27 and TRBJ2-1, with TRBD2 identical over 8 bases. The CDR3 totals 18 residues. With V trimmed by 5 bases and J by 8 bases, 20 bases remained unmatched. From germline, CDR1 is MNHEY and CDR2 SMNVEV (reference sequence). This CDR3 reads CASSHSSGRGSRAHEQFF. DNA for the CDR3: TGTGCCAGCAGTCACTCGAGCGGGAGAGGTAGTAGGGCCCATGAGCAGTTCTTC.